This T cell receptor (beta chain) emerged from a study of cytomegalovirus exposure and HLA in healthy donors (dated by TCRdb to 2016 to 2017). About the full investigation: An earlier analysis of some 600 of the donors reported 250 to 300 Gb of sequence data and some 110 million unique TCR beta sequences obtained from some 170 million T cells. In a later genetic analysis, genome-wide SNP genotypes for about three fifths of the roughly 670 donors were used, and that subset was treated as a discovery cohort. Roughly 5 DR-DQ haplotypes were handled as single units for association and clustering, since linkage in the cohort was strong. The study was designed to test whether signatures of past pathogen exposure could be identified by cataloging public T cell receptors. The study combined high-throughput TCR immunosequencing, statistical association of individual TCRs with disease status, and machine learning to predict cytomegalovirus infection status. Across approximately 400 genotyped donors of the cohort, an average of about 250,000 unique TCR beta nucleotide sequences per donor were sequenced, and roughly 17% of those sequences were non-productive. Class I and class II HLA loci were covered by the typing at four-digit resolution. A later analysis re-examined previously published TCR beta repertoires from just over 650 donors and added high-resolution HLA genotyping to investigate patterns of TCR occurrence. The later analysis used no new phenotypic data to find candidate immune exposures, relying instead on TCR beta sequences and their occurrence across donors. Alongside the repertoire data, information on donor age, sex, ethnicity and CMV serostatus was compiled. Every repertoire in the discovery cohort had been generated on one and the same sequencing platform. An early release that covered more than 550 HLA-typed donors contained around 300 gigabases of sequencing data and 75 million to 100 million unique TCR sequences. A separate validation cohort of more than 100 different subjects was used in addition to the approximately 700-subject first cohort. Of the roughly 420 genotyped donors, less than 85% were placed in the genetic ancestry cluster associated with self-reported Caucasian donors. The study profiled the T cell repertoires of 666 subjects by immunosequencing and related them to cytomegalovirus serostatus. An earlier analysis of around 580 of the donors used high-throughput TCR beta sequencing to judge whether each TCR beta V gene segment behaved as functional or pseudogenic. Typing coverage varied by locus: roughly 629-630 donors for A, B, C, DRB1 and DQB1; some 520 for DQA1; around 610 for DPA1; approximately 470 for DPB1. Findings and caveats that apply to the study as a whole: HLA typing was unavailable for some donors at each locus, so association tests used only the typed subset. Correlated functional status among segregating V segments might reflect linkage disequilibrium, but an unknown experimental factor could not be ruled out. In a later analysis, most CMV-associated TCR beta chains were found to appear HLA-restricted, with HLA associations seemingly driven largely by CMV exposure. The only immune exposure information available for the cohort was CMV serostatus. A group of highly shared sequence variants was considered likely to be a technical artifact of the sequencing pipeline. Because counts were too low, about 18 rarely observed V segments, including chromosome 9 orphons, were left out of the earlier analysis of 500 to 750 of the donors. An earlier analysis of approximately 600 of the donors showed that most TCR beta V segments appeared in productive rearrangements either about 87% or about 30% of the time, which broadly matched IMGT annotations. The authors suggested that the approach could potentially be generalized to other disease states and immunological phenotypes. In a later analysis, HLA-associated TCR beta chains were found to be more clonally expanded and to have lower generation probabilities than equally common non-associated chains. When HLA alleles, especially DR and DQ, strongly co-occurred, attributing TCR associations to individual alleles was difficult. A later genetic analysis reported fewer N-insertions in productive TCRs among donors in an Asian-associated ancestry cluster than the approximately 670-donor mean. In a later analysis, around 15,000 TCR beta sequences were associated with specific HLA alleles at a false discovery rate of 0.05. In vitro tests confirmed that a few of the cytomegalovirus-associated TCR beta chains recognize cytomegalovirus antigens. In a later genetic analysis, a missense DCLRE1C variant was associated with V-gene and J-gene trimming of TCR beta chains, and the association was replicated in an independent cohort. Some IMGT-functional V segments, including TRBV6-2 and TRBV6-3, could not be told apart with the 87-base-pair reads, so those segments were excluded. Cytomegalovirus status was reported to be diagnosed by the classifier with high specificity and sensitivity in both the original and validation cohorts. In this cohort, only TCR beta chains were sequenced, and detectable features were limited by the absence of alpha or paired-chain data. A further reported finding was that TCR beta sequences accurately predicted the HLA-A and HLA-B alleles for most subjects in the first cohort. Most TCR sequences were seen in very few donors, while some public TCRs were found in many individuals. In a later analysis, the rate of TCR association differed among HLA loci, with DRB1 alleles having the most associated TCRs and HLA-C alleles having the fewest. Presence/absence analyses assumed roughly uniform sequencing depth across donors, an assumption that may not hold. In the study, around 150 TCR beta chains were listed as associated with cytomegalovirus. According to a later analysis, parvovirus B19, influenza, CMV and Epstein-Barr virus appeared linked to several top co-occurrence clusters.

The CDR1 and CDR2 encoded by the germline V gene (reference sequence) are LNHDA and SQIVND. V is clipped by 1 base and J by 4 bases, and the sequence between their germline boundaries is 4 bases long. The CDR3 has 12 amino acids, counting the end cysteine and phenylalanine. The entry retains the CDR3 DNA only, 36 bases that are in frame from base 1. In regard to this clone: No cognate antigen has been identified for it. No base quality information exists; no much larger clone differs at one position.

In total, 666 healthy bone marrow donors made up the cohort. All cohort members were sampled while nominally healthy, although unrecorded immune exposures were likely present. The donor tested CMV seropositive and was one of the 289 seropositive cohort members. A peripheral blood sample was provided by each donor, and peripheral blood mononuclear cells were used for TCR beta sequencing. Genomic DNA was extracted from the blood cell samples with the Qiagen DNeasy Blood Extraction Kit. Library generation was performed with the immunoSEQ multiplex PCR assay. The multiplex PCR relied on a mix of 60 forward primers for TCR Vbeta segments and 13 reverse primers for TCR Jbeta segments. Amplification of the CDR3 region of rearranged TCR beta genes was performed with a multiplex PCR assay on genomic DNA. The amplified TCR beta libraries were sequenced on the Illumina HiSeq System as 87-base-pair reads. The paper's processing steps were these. A later analysis tallied 75 million to 95 million unique TCR beta chains across the 660 or so repertoires, and some 10 million of those chains were shared by two or more donors. To remove PCR and sequencing errors, raw reads were error-corrected and collapsed into unique sequences using a nearest-neighbor algorithm that merged closely related sequences. Alignment of CDR3 sequences to IMGT reference sequences was used to assign V, D and J gene segments. For a sequence to be retained, at least a six-nucleotide match to both a V gene segment and a J gene segment was required. Rearrangements were classified as productive when the CDR3 lacked stop codons and remained in frame with V and J, and all other rearrangements were classified as non-productive. CDR3 was defined by IMGT convention, running from the second conserved V-encoded cysteine to the conserved J-encoded phenylalanine. The earlier analysis of fewer than 750 of the donors excluded sequences that lacked an unambiguous match to a single V gene segment. An earlier analysis of a few hundred of the donors classified V segments as functional when productive rearrangements were above 56.7% and as segregating when the standard deviation between donors was above 5%. To diagnose cytomegalovirus status from the catalog of TCR beta chain sequences, a statistical classification framework was built. In a later analysis, V and J genes were assigned by comparing TCR nucleotide sequences against IMGT/GENE-DB human TR gene sequences. In a later analysis, CDR3 sequences and most-parsimonious VDJ recombination scenarios were assigned using the TCRdist pipeline. In a later analysis, each TCR beta chain was defined by its CDR3 amino acid sequence together with its V-gene family, and reads lacking a unique V-gene family were excluded. As a way to deal with suspected cross-contamination and a sequencing artifact, a later analysis dropped more than 500 nucleotide sequences that were highly shared and had low generation probability. A later analysis calculated a clonal expansion index for each public chain from normalized within-repertoire ranks of inferred template counts. In a later analysis, generation probabilities were computed using a VDJ recombination model fitted to out-of-frame rearrangements, and the results were checked against IGoR. Hypergeometric tests were used in a later analysis to score TCR-TCR, TCR-HLA and TCR-CMV co-occurrence, with a repertoire-size bias correction applied to the TCR pairs. False discovery rates were estimated in a later analysis by permuting HLA or CMV assignments 20 times. In a later analysis, co-occurring TCRs were grouped using DBSCAN, with TCRdist sequence similarity added in when clustering inside HLA-allele-positive subsets. Co-occurrence clustering excluded repertoires with fewer than 30,000 or more than 120,000 public chains, plus five with anomalous nucleotide sharing. Sourced from immuneACCESS, this table was stored by TCRdb with only in-frame sequences that have V and J called. A share of the clones is absent; for the studies checked, an unresolved V gene accounts for under half, and the remainder has no known explanation. V and J calls and clone size are copied from that table; D and trimming were computed from the DNA. Across this sample there are fewer than 300,000 clones, with just over 85% seen only once. The ten biggest clones cover roughly 4% of the sample.

The receptor was isolated from a man in his forties or fifties in good health and CMV-seropositive. Sequencing used PBMCs. The sequence links TRBV19 to TRBJ1-1, with the D gene call left open. The CDR3 reads as follows: CASSIASTEAFF. The DNA sequence follows: TGTGCCAGTAGTATAGCCAGCACTGAAGCTTTCTTT.